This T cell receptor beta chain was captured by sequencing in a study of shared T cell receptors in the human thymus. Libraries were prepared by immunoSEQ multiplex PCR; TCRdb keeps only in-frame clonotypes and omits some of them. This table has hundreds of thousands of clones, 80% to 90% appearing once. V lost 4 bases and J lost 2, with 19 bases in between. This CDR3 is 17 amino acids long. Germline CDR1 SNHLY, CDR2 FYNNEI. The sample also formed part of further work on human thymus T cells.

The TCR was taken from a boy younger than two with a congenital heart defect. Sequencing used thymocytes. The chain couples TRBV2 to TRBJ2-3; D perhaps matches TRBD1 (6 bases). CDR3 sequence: CASSVQVLGGPTDTQYF. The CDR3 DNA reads TGTGCCAGCAGTGTTCAAGTCCTAGGGGGACCCACAGATACGCAGTATTTT.